This T cell receptor beta chain was sequenced in a study of Ad26.COV2.S vaccination and SARS-CoV-2 variants. Across the whole study: The vaccine Ad26.COV2.S was put into the muscle once, or twice with 56 days between. Findings and limits, study-wide: Compared with placebo recipients, vaccine recipients had higher spike-specific TCR breadth. The TCR breadth and depth analyses may have produced an underestimate of total T cell responses.

As to this clone: Its specificity is not known.

Germline values: CDR1 SGDLS, CDR2 YYNGEE. The CDR3 totals 15 residues. With V trimmed by 4 bases and J by 5 bases, 11 bases remained unmatched. Treatment of the sample: some 20 received Ad26.COV2.S at low or high dose, single or two shots; about 5 received placebo; per-sample allocation not given. Material that was analyzed had been drawn on day 63 after the first vaccine or placebo injection. The table came from immunoSEQ multiplex PCR; TCRdb's copy has only in-frame clones and leaves some out. Here the sample spans 250,000 or so clones, approximately 90% being singletons. Sequencing was performed on peripheral blood, taken in a trial of Ad26.COV2.S vaccine versus placebo. This chain connects TRBV9 to TRBJ2-5; 7 bases are shared with TRBD2. The source of this sequence is a person between 18 and 65 years old who received the Ad26.COV2.S COVID-19 vaccine or a placebo. CDR3 sequence reads: CASSPEGRVDETQYF. The CDR3 DNA follows: TGTGCCAGCAGCCCAGAGGGGAGGGTAGATGAGACCCAGTACTTC.